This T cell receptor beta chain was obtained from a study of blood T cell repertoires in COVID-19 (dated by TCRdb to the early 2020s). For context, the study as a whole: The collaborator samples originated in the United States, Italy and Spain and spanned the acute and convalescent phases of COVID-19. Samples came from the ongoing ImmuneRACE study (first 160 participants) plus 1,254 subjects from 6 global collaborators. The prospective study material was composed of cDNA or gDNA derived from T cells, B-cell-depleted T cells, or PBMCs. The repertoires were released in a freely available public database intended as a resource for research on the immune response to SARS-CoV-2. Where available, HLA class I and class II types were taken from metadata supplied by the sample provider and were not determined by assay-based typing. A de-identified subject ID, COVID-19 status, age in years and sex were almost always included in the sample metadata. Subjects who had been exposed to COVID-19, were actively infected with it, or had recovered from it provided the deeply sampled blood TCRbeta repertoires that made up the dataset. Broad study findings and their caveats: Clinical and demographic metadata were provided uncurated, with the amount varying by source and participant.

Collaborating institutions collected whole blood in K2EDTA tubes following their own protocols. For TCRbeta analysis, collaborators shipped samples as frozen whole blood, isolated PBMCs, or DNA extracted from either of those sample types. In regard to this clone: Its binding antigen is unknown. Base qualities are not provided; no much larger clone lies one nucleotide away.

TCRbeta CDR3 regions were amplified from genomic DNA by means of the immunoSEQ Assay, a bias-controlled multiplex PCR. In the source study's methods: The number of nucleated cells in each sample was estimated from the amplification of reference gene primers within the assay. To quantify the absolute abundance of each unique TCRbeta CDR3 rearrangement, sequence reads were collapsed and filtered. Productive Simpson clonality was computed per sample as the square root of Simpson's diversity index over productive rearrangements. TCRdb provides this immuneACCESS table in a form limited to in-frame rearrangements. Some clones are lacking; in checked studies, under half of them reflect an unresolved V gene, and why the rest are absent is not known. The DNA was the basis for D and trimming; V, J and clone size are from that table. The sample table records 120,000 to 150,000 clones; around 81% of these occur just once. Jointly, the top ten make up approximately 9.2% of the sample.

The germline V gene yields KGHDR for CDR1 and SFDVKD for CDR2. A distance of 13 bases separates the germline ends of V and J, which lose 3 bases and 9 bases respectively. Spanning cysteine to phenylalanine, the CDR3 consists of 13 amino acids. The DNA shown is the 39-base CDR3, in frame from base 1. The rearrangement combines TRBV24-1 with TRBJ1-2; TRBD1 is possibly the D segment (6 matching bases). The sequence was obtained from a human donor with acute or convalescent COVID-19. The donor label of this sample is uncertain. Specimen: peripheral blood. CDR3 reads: CATSDPGVRRYTF. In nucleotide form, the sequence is TGTGCCACCAGTGATCCAGGGGTTCGGCGCTACACCTTC.